Listed below are T cell receptor beta chains from one sample, sequenced in a study of shared clonotypes between healthy human individuals. This table comes from immunoSEQ multiplex PCR, and its TCRdb copy is limited to in-frame clones, with some not included. The table has under 600,000 clones, nearly 98% seen once. The sequenced sample was naive CD8+ T cells sorted from blood. The receptors here all came from a man in his thirties or forties in good health. Both conserved end residues are part of each CDR3.

j_call v_call cdr3_length cdr3_aa
TRBJ2-7 TRBV29-1 17 CSVRGAPHRGFPYEQYF
TRBJ2-1 TRBV25-1 10 CASGYNEQFF
TRBJ2-7 TRBV6-1 18 CASSEMAIWDRGQDEQYF
TRBJ2-7 TRBV27 18 CASRSATSGTPVGYEQYF
TRBJ1-4 TRBV18 13 CASSPGGGEKLFF
TRBJ2-3 TRBV7-2 18 CASSLRAASGRATDTQYF
TRBJ2-7 TRBV11-2 14 CASSIGQGAYEQYF
TRBJ2-7 TRBV28 13 CASTIGTDYEQYF
TRBJ2-7 TRBV7-2 13 CASSPRITYEQYF
TRBJ2-7 TRBV2 14 CASDTGGPGYEQYF
TRBJ2-5 TRBV29-1 13 CSVGPDRGETQYF
TRBJ1-2 TRBV27 13 CASGEEPENGYTF
TRBJ2-1 TRBV29-1 14 CSVRREGLYNEQFF
TRBJ2-7 TRBV29-1 16 CSVEGIPGLNSYEQYF
TRBJ1-2 TRBV7-9 12 CASSASIGGYTF
TRBJ1-3 TRBV14 15 CASSQGQGTGNTIYF
TRBJ2-7 TRBV28 14 CASTEPGQSYEQYF
TRBJ1-4 TRBV9 16 CASSPGGGRGNEKLFF
TRBJ2-7 TRBV5-1 16 CASSLVPAGGSYEQYF
TRBJ2-7 TRBV5-1 11 CASSLGYEQYF
TRBJ2-1 TRBV5-1 15 CASSFTSGSYNEQFF
TRBJ2-7 TRBV2 11 CASSERPVQYF
TRBJ2-1 TRBV2 14 CASSEGTTYNEQFF
TRBJ2-7 TRBV7-2 14 CASSSRLGAYEQYF
TRBJ2-1 TRBV7-6 13 CASSLDRDNEQFF
TRBJ2-5 TRBV6-5 15 CASSYLRQARETQYF
TRBJ1-5 TRBV19 13 CASSIWGSQPQHF
TRBJ2-7 TRBV5-4 18 CASSLRLAGGYLHYEQYF
TRBJ2-1 TRBV29-1 14 CSVNGRAPYNEQFF
TRBJ2-4 TRBV13 17 CASSTMASGVAKNIQYF
TRBJ2-1 TRBV7-9 15 CASSSGLGQLGKQFF
TRBJ1-1 TRBV27 14 CASSLSEGFTEAFF
TRBJ1-1 TRBV5-1 16 CASSSRTGEENTEAFF
TRBJ2-3 TRBV10-1 12 CASSESADTQYF
TRBJ2-1 TRBV4-1 13 CASSPGLADEQFF
TRBJ2-2 TRBV9 14 CASSVGSQTGELFF
TRBJ2-5 TRBV2 16 CASSATSGSYQETQYF
TRBJ2-3 TRBV29-1 14 CSVGGRGHEDTQYF
TRBJ2-7 TRBV7-9 17 CASSLGPPVLLDYEQYF
TRBJ1-3 TRBV10-2 15 CASSEKTMSGNTIYF
TRBJ1-1 TRBV5-4 15 CASSFIQAENTEAFF
TRBJ2-5 TRBV7-9 15 CASSLFSSGIETQYF
TRBJ2-7 TRBV10-3 15 CAIKEGQGFVYEQYF
TRBJ2-5 TRBV6-1 15 CASSEIDRGQETQYF
TRBJ2-7 TRBV13 14 CASSPPGPAGEQYF
TRBJ1-5 TRBV27 14 CASSLYVTGEPQHF
TRBJ2-5 TRBV7-2 17 CASSPRLAGGWLETQYF
TRBJ2-7 TRBV7-8 12 CASSFWGTEQYF
TRBJ1-1 TRBV2 13 CASTPSGNTEAFF
TRBJ2-1 TRBV19 20 CASSIGGLAGLRGSYNEQFF
TRBJ1-4 TRBV5-6 14 CASSLGPTNEKLFF
TRBJ2-2 TRBV29-1 14 CSVELGQTTGELFF
TRBJ2-5 TRBV20-1 10 CSPDLETQYF
TRBJ2-1 TRBV18 15 CASSPPERTYNEQFF
TRBJ1-4 TRBV9 16 CASSVALGQGTEKLFF
TRBJ2-1 TRBV27 13 CASSFNGYNEQFF